This TCR beta chain was sequenced for a study of T cell clonality in common variable immunodeficiency. Study-level findings and limits: In common variable immunodeficiency, TCR beta chains reportedly carried fewer deletions and N-nucleotide insertions. Shared TCRbeta clones were fewer between CVID subjects than controls. Repertoire-complication correlations in CVID were limited by patient heterogeneity.

Patients and controls were mostly of Caucasian heritage. CVID subjects had received replacement immunoglobulin for at least one year. Germline lookup yields CDR1 SEHNR and CDR2 FQNEAQ (reference sequence). CDR3 length equals 15 residues. Trimming removed 2 bases from V and 5 bases from J; junction bases left unmatched: 7. Sequencing used immunoSEQ multiplex PCR; TCRdb keeps in-frame clones, though not all of them. The table lists 8,500 to 13,000 clones, with no singletons. A remark on this clone: The antigen is unknown. The read ends 3 residues early relative to the CDR3; the germline J gene fills the gap.

The receptor was isolated from a human donor with common variable immunodeficiency. The chain employs TRBV7-9 and TRBJ2-3; 7 bases fit TRBD2. The specimen sequenced was peripheral blood mononuclear cells. The CDR3 loop is CASSLLRERKDTQYF. The sequenced CDR3 bases are TGTGCCAGCAGCTTACTGCGGGAGCGGAAAGATACG.